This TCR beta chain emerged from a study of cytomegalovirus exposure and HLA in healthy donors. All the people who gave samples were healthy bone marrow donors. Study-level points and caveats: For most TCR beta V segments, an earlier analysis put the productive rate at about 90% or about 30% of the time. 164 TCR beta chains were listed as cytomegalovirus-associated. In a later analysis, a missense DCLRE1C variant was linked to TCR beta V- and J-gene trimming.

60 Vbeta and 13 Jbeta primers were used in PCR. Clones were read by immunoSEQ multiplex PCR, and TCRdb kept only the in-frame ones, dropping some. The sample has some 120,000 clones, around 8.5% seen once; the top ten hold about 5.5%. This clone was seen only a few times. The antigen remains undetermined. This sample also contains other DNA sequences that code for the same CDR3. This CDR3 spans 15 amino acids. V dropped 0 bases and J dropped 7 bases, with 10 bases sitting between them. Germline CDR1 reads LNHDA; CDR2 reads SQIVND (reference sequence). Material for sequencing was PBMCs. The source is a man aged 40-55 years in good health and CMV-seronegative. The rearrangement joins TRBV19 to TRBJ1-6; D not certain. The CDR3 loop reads CASSIEAGVNSPLHF. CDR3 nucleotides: TGTGCCAGTAGTATAGAGGCAGGTGTAAATTCACCCCTCCACTTT.